A single TCR beta chain is shown here with its context. Its target is not known. The sample belongs to a study of cytomegalovirus exposure and HLA in healthy donors. Study-level findings and limits: Immune exposure data for these donors was limited to CMV serostatus. A missense variant in DCLRE1C was later tied to TCR beta V- and J-gene trimming. Within the data, a cluster of highly shared sequence variants was likely a sequencing artifact. Presence/absence analyses assumed roughly uniform sequencing depth across donors.

V dropped 1 base and J dropped 4 bases, with 17 bases sitting between them. The CDR3 is made up of 17 amino acids. CDR1 is SGHAT and CDR2 is FQNNGV in the germline V gene. Vbeta (60) and Jbeta (13) primers were used in the PCR. Data came from immunoSEQ multiplex PCR; TCRdb stores just in-frame clones and leaves some out. The data show about 140,000 clones, with approximately 82% seen just once and 1.5% to 2% held by the top ten. Sequenced material: PBMCs. This receptor was identified in a woman aged 40 to 50 in good health and CMV-seronegative. V gene TRBV11-2 combines with J gene TRBJ2-1; D might be TRBD2 (5 bases). This CDR3 is CASSLAPLGSAYNEQFF. The CDR3 DNA is TGTGCCAGCAGCTTAGCGCCGCTGGGTAGCGCGTACAATGAGCAGTTCTTC.